This T cell receptor (beta chain) was documented in a study of T cell responses to AZD1222 COVID-19 vaccine. Study observations and caveats: The study found Spike-specific TCR breadth and depth rose after two AZD1222 doses. Only a handful of people who got AZD1222 tested seropositive at baseline. Donors skewed white British and female; clonal diversity was possibly underestimated. Spike regions recognized by vaccine-associated CD4 TCRs spanned the protein, led by 160-218 and 743-854.

A word on this clone: Antigen specificity is unknown.

Profiled with immunoSEQ multiplex PCR; TCRdb holds only in-frame clones, not every one. The sample carries about 160,000 clones, around 87% recorded once. The CDR3 extends over 15 amino acids. CDR1 is MDHEN and CDR2 is SYDVKM in the germline V gene. The V and J ends lost 5 bases and 7 bases respectively, with 20 bases between them. Here the sequenced sample was peripheral blood, taken on day 0 of AZD1222 vaccination. The source is an adult in good health. The chain combines TRBV28 with TRBJ2-5; D might be TRBD2 (6 bases). The CDR3 DNA is TGTGCCAGCAGTGTCCGGGACCCTGGGCGGGGGACCCAGTACTTC. Residues: CASSVRDPGRGTQYF.